This entry describes one TCR beta chain. This clone appeared once. This receptor's antigen is unknown. Base qualities are not at hand, and no much larger clone is one base apart. The library was produced with the immunoSEQ multiplex PCR assay. The hsTCRB Kit was used according to the manufacturer's protocol to amplify rearranged TCR beta chain sequences. Sequencing of TCRB libraries was carried out on an Illumina MiSeq. Under the source paper's analysis protocol: The kit vendor's proprietary platform handled demultiplexing, trimming and gene mapping. TCRdb limited this immuneACCESS table to in-frame rearrangements with V and J called. A share of clones is missing; checked studies link under half to unresolved V genes, and the rest is unexplained. The V and J calls and clone size were taken over from that table, and D and trimming were inferred from the DNA. The sample yields approximately 50,000 clones; around 85% were counted once. The ten top clones hold 1.6% of the sample.

The cysteine opens and the phenylalanine closes a CDR3 of 14 amino acids. Only the CDR3 DNA stays, 42 bases, in frame from base 1. The germline V gene specifies SQVTM as CDR1 and ANQGSEA as CDR2. The V end gives up 6 bases and the J end 5 bases, leaving 10 bases in the junction not matched to a gene. Interpreted using the paper, the time point label stands for: week 35, safety follow-up. A 20-mer mutant IDH1 peptide at 300 micrograms in Montanide made up each vaccine dose, which was injected subcutaneously together with topical imiquimod. Eight vaccinations were administered to patients in weeks 1, 3, 5, 7, 11, 15, 19 and 23, corresponding to visits V03 through V10. Donors had newly diagnosed WHO grade 3 or 4 IDH1-mutant astrocytomas with loss of nuclear ATRX. The samples were drawn from NOA16, a multicentre, single-arm, open-label phase I trial in Germany that tested a mutant IDH1 peptide vaccine in humans for the first time. Genomic DNA for TCRB sequencing was extracted from EDTA blood using the DNeasy Blood and Tissue Kit.

The sample is drawn from a study of a mutant IDH1 vaccine in newly diagnosed glioma (dated by TCRdb to the early 2020s). About the investigation overall: Vaccination began 4-6 weeks after radiotherapy alone, or alongside temozolomide cycles in the chemotherapy-containing groups. Of the 25 to 35 patients who were treated, around 62% were male and 37.5% were female, and the mean age was approximately 40 years. Prior to enrollment, standard therapy consisting of radiotherapy alone, temozolomide alone, or radiochemotherapy with temozolomide had been administered to patients, with the combination being received by most patients. The week-35 safety follow-up was designated visit V12, and the week-47 end of study was designated visit V13. Peripheral blood was drawn at six visits: V03 (baseline), V05, V07, V10, V12 and V13. Longitudinal TCRB deep sequencing was done for 25 to 30 treated patients, wherever samples were available for exploratory analyses. The investigation overall reported the following: No apparent relationship was observed between pseudoprogression and alterations in the top peripheral T cell clonotypes detected by TCRB sequencing. PBMC samples for TCRB deep sequencing were selected based on availability. The authors noted that analyses of patient blood samples could not be reproduced because of sample limitations. Immune responses induced by the vaccine were seen in around 93% of patients across multiple MHC alleles.

Sequencing used PBMCs, obtained from a glioma patient whose treatment included an IDH1 peptide vaccine. This receptor chain uses TRBV29-1 and TRBJ2-3, and TRBD1 aligns with 8 junction nucleotides. The TCR was taken from a man aged 35 to 55 with glioma. The CDR3 here reads CSVPDRAGLDTQYF. The DNA sequence is TGCAGCGTCCCGGACAGGGCGGGTTTAGATACGCAGTATTTT.